The T cell receptor (beta chain) under discussion was sequenced for a study of blood T cell repertoires in COVID-19. The protocol was immunoSEQ multiplex PCR, while the TCRdb copy is restricted to in-frame clones and leaves out a portion. The table includes about 260,000 clones, around four fifths detected once. Germline CDR1 reads MNHEY; CDR2 reads SVGAGI. V lost 2 bases to trimming and J lost 7 bases, with 11 bases between them. The CDR3 length is 13 residues. Material for sequencing was peripheral blood. J is TRBJ1-2 and V is TRBV6-5; no reliable D call. The source is a man aged 60 to 75 with acute or convalescent COVID-19. The CDR3 sequence is CASSYEGRSGYTF. CDR3 in DNA: TGTGCCAGCAGTTACGAGGGTCGGAGTGGCTACACCTTC.